This T cell receptor (beta chain) emerged from a study of cytomegalovirus exposure and HLA in healthy donors. It was with 60 Vbeta and 13 Jbeta primers that the PCR ran. Here immunoSEQ multiplex PCR was the method, and the copy in TCRdb shows in-frame clones only, minus some. Of under 200,000 clones in the sample, about 77% were seen once. V shed 5 bases, J shed 8 bases, and the junction held 11 bases outside the gene matches. Germline V gene data show CDR1 as WNHNN and CDR2 as SYGVQD (reference sequence). The CDR3 consists of 15 residues. The chain uses TRBV10-1 and TRBJ1-4, with TRBD1 identical over 7 bases. What was sequenced was PBMCs. The sequence was collected from a male donor in good health and CMV-seropositive. As DNA, the CDR3 is TGCGCCAGCAGTCCCCGACAGGGAGAGGAGGAAAAACTGTTTTTT. Protein product: CASSPRQGEEEKLFF.